This TCR beta chain is drawn from a study of CD8+ T cells in alopecia areata. Overall study results and limits: Besides other cells, scalp samples also yield sequences of resident alphabeta T cells from normal skin.

CDR1 and CDR2 from the germline V gene are MNHEY and SMNVEV (reference sequence). The CDR3 consists of 15 residues. The V gene lost 5 bases and the J gene lost 2 bases, with 13 bases spanning the gap. Individuals with alopecia areata gave both lesional scalp punch biopsies and peripheral blood for collection. Sorted populations comprised CD4+ and CD8+ T cells obtained from PBMCs. As the sequencing template, cDNA was produced by extracting RNA and reverse transcribing it. Repertoires were generated with immunoSEQ multiplex PCR, while TCRdb's copy carries only in-frame clones and drops some. The sample has 110,000 to 150,000 clones; 58% are singletons. On this clone itself: Its antigen is undetermined.

The V gene is TRBV27, the J gene TRBJ1-5; possibly TRBD1 for D (5 bases). The source is a human donor with alopecia areata. Sequences were derived from CD4+ T cells sorted from blood, sampled at week 0. The CDR3 loop reads CASSGSQGGNQPQHF. In DNA, the CDR3 is TGTGCCAGCAGTGGAAGTCAGGGAGGCAATCAGCCCCAGCATTTT.